This T cell receptor (beta chain) emerged from a study of cytomegalovirus exposure and HLA in healthy donors. Study-level points and caveats: It is likely that the observed cluster of highly shared sequence variants was a sequencing artifact. Researchers reported in a later analysis that a missense DCLRE1C variant was tied to TCR beta V- and J-gene trimming. While the bulk of TCR sequences proved rare, some public TCRs turned up in many donors.

The germline V gene encodes CDR1 SNHLY and CDR2 FYNNEI. The ends were cut back, 6 bases at V and 2 bases at J, with 11 bases in the middle. The CDR3 is made up of 14 amino acids. Participants comprised healthy donors of bone marrow. This clone was recorded only once. Its cognate antigen is unknown. PCR primers comprised 60 Vbeta and 13 Jbeta primers. Profiling relied on immunoSEQ multiplex PCR, and the TCRdb table lists in-frame clones only, not all of them. The table lists over 150,000 clones, approximately 73% of them singletons. This sequence joins TRBV2 and TRBJ1-5, with no clear D. The sequenced sample consisted of PBMCs. The sequence was collected from a man over 45 in good health and CMV-seronegative. The CDR3 reads CASRNSEGNQPQHF. The CDR3 DNA reads TGTGCCAGCAGAAATAGTGAAGGCAATCAGCCCCAGCATTTT.